The T cell receptor beta chain described here comes from a study of CD8 T cells in ankylosing spondylitis. Study findings and constraints: Reportedly, significant enrichment of disease-linked clones occurred in matched ankylosing spondylitis synovial fluid. Ankylosing spondylitis blood seemed to carry a telltale TCR beta motif made of seven or eight highly homologous variants. Clones linked to disease, bearing a CD8+ phenotype, were relatively rare in peripheral blood.

This clonotype was seen many times. The antigen is undetermined. A single record per CDR3 protein comes from TCRdb applying MiXCR to the 5' RACE reads. Seen here are about 500,000 distinct CDR3 sequences, approximately 12% observed once, and the top ten hold 6.8%. The V end was cut by 6 bases, the J end by 4 bases, with 15 bases between. Germline CDR1 reads MDHEN; CDR2 reads SYDVKM. The length of the CDR3 is 15 residues. This chain links TRBV28 with TRBJ2-2; weak D call: TRBD1 (6 bases). This TCR was sampled from a male donor with ankylosing spondylitis. Sequenced: blood, either unsorted or a sorted T cell fraction (not recorded which). This CDR3 reads CASSPGQHFTGELFF. CDR3 in DNA: TGTGCCAGCAGCCCGGGACAACACTTCACCGGGGAGCTGTTTTTT.